This T cell receptor beta chain was obtained from a study of T-cell reconstitution after alpha-beta-depleted transplantation in children. V lost 7 bases and J lost 7; bases outside the gene matches: 12. CDR3 size: 14 residues. CDR1 is KGHSH, CDR2 LQKENI, per germline. Preparation of the TCRbeta library involved a method that used unique molecular identifiers. TCRdb itself ran the PCR reads through MiXCR, one entry per CDR3 protein. The table records about 540,000 distinct CDR3 sequences, roughly 18% of them present only once. V is TRBV18 and J is TRBJ1-1; 7 bases map to TRBD1. Sequencing used PBMCs from the stem cell graft donor, obtained from the stem cell graft. This receptor was taken from a human donor who donated a stem cell graft to a child with acute lymphoblastic leukemia. CDR3 bases: TGTGCCAGCTTCTCCATACAGGGGACCCATGAAGCTTTCTTT. Protein product: CASFSIQGTHEAFF.